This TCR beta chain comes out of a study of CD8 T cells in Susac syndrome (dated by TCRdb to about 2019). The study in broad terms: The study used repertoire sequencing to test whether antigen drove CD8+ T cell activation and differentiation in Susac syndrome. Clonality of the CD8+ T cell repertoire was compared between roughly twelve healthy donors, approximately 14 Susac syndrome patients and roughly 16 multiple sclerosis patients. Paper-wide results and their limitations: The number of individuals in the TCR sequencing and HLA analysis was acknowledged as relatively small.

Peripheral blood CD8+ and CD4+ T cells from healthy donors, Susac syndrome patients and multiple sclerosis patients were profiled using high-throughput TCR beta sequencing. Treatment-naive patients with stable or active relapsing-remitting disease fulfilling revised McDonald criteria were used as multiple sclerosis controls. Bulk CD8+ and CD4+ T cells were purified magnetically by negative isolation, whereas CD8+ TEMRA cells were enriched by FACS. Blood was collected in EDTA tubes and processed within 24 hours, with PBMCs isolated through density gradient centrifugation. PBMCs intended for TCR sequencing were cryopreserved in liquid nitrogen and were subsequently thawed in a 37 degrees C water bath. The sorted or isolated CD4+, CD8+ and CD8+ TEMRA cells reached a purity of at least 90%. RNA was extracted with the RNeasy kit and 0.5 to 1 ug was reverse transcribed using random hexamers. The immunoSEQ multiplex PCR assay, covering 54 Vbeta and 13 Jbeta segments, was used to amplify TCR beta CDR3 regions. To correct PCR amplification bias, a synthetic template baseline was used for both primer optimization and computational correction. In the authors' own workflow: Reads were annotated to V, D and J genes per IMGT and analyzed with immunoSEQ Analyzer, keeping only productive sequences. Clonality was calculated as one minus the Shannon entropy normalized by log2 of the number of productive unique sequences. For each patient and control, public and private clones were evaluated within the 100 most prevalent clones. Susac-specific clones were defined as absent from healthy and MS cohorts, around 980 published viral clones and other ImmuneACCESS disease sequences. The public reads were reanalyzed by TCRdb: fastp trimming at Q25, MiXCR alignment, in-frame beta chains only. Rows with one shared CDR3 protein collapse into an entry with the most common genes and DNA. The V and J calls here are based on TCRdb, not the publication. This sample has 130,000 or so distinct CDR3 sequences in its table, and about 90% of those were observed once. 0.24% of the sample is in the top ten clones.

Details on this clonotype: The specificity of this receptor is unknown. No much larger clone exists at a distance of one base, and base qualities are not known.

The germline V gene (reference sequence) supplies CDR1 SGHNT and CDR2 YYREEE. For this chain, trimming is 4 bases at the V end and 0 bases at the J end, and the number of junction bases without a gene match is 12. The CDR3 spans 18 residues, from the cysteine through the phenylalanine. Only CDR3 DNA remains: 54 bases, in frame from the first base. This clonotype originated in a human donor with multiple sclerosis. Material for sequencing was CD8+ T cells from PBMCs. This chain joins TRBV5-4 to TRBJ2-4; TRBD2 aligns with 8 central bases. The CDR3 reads CASSRPGLGVQAKNIQYF. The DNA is TGTGCCAGCAGCCGTCCGGGACTAGGAGTTCAAGCCAAAAACATTCAGTACTTC.